Following are 7 T cell receptor beta chains from one sample sequenced in a study of human T cells and chemical hapten exposure. TCRdb re-derived calls from the RACE reads in MiXCR, one entry per CDR3 protein. Altogether approximately 90,000 distinct CDR3 sequences are present, under 12% being singletons, with the ten largest covering 2.2%. Time point of the sample: patch test 1, 2 weeks after DPC sensitization. Treatment denoted: therapeutic diphenylcyclopropenone sensitization with weekly scalp DPC. The source was whole blood, collected in connection with sensitization to the hapten diphenylcyclopropenone (DPC). These receptors came from a man aged 35-49 years with alopecia areata. Some clones in this sample may be carry-over from other donors' samples.

This clonotype was counted ten times or more. V usage is TRBV6-6 and J usage is TRBJ1-2; 8 bases map to TRBD1. CDR1 is MNHNY and CDR2 is SVGAGI in the germline V gene (reference sequence). The CDR3 is 15 amino acids. The V gene end was trimmed by 6 bases and the J gene end by 4 bases; junction bases not matched to a gene: 10. CDR3 loop: CASRSGQGGLYGYTF. The CDR3 DNA follows: TGTGCCAGCAGATCCGGACAGGGAGGACTCTATGGCTACACCTTC.

This chain connects TRBV29-1 to TRBJ2-2; TRBD1 is a possible D gene (6 bases). In germline, CDR1 is SQVTM, CDR2 ANQGSEA. CDR3 length equals 16 residues. With 6 bases removed from V and 6 bases from J, the gap between germline ends came to 23 bases. The CDR3 nucleotides are TGCAGCGTCCAAGTCAGGGGTGCCCGAAAGGCCGGGGAGCTGTTTTTT. This codes for CSVQVRGARKAGELFF.

This clonotype was detected only a few times. This chain uses TRBV7-8 with TRBJ2-1, with a tentative D call TRBD2 (6 bases). The CDR3 totals 14 residues. V lost 4 bases and J lost 7, with 14 bases in between. Per germline, CDR1 SGHVS and CDR2 FQNEAQ. DNA of the CDR3: TGTGCCAGCAGCTCGATACTAGCTTGGAATGAGCAGTTCTTC. Translated, it gives CASSSILAWNEQFF.

This chain links TRBV27 with TRBJ1-2; D unclear. CDR1 is MNHEY, CDR2 SMNVEV, per germline (reference sequence). The ends were cut back, 5 bases at V and 1 base at J, with 11 bases in the middle. CDR3 length: 14 residues. The CDR3 sequence: CASSPHGINYGYTF. DNA for the CDR3: TGTGCCAGCAGTCCGCACGGAATTAACTATGGCTACACCTTC.

This clonotype showed up just a few times. The J gene is TRBJ2-5, the V gene TRBV28; 7 nucleotides agree with TRBD1. CDR3 length: 16 residues. Losses at the gene ends were 3 bases for V and 1 base for J; bases not matched to a gene: 8. Germline lookup yields CDR1 MDHEN and CDR2 SYDVKM. DNA for the CDR3: TGTGCCAGCAGTTTCCGACAGGGAAGGGTCCAAGAGACCCAGTACTTC. Its protein product is CASSFRQGRVQETQYF.

This clonotype has a handful of counts. The CDR3 sequence: CATIADSYNEQFF. The CDR3 DNA reads TGTGCCACCATAGCGGACTCCTACAATGAGCAGTTCTTC. The gene calls are TRBV10-3 and TRBJ2-1, with D tentatively TRBD2 (6 bases). CDR1 and CDR2 from the germline V gene are ENHRY and SYGVKD. The V and J ends lost 10 bases and 0 bases respectively, with 10 bases between them. CDR3 length equals 13 residues.

The table lists this clonotype with many counts. The rearrangement joins TRBV12-3 or TRBV12-4 to TRBJ2-5; D uncertain. The CDR3 runs 14 residues. Trimming removed 3 bases at V and 1 base at J, with 9 bases between. CDR3 residues: CASSFGSFQETQYF. CDR3 DNA: TGTGCCAGCAGTTTCGGCTCATTCCAAGAGACCCAGTACTTC.